These 14 T cell receptor beta chains came from one sample sequenced in a study of blood T cells in healthy people across ages (dated by TCRdb to the mid-2010s). Receptors were amplified or captured by 5' RACE. Sequencing used an Illumina HiSeq 2500. A second PCR of about 6 to 12 cycles was performed with a sample-barcoded 5' primer and a J-beta primer mix. Using fastp at Q25 and MiXCR, TCRdb reprocessed the public reads and kept productive beta chains. Rows are unified per CDR3 protein, each entry keeping the most common DNA and genes. The sample includes roughly 1,000,000 distinct CDR3 sequences, with approximately 26% observed a single time. Less than 0.85% of the sample is held by the ten biggest clonotypes. This same sample was also taken into another study, of T cells of mothers and their children.

Sequencing was performed on blood. Every receptor here comes from a girl aged 2-15 years in good health.

This CDR3 is CASSAGQGLSYEQYF. In DNA form, the CDR3 reads TGCGCCAGCAGTGCTGGACAGGGGCTATCCTACGAGCAGTACTTC. The chain employs TRBV5-1 and TRBJ2-7; 9 nucleotides agree with TRBD1. The CDR3 has 15 residues. The germline V gene encodes CDR1 SGHRS and CDR2 YFSETQ. Losses at the gene ends were 5 bases for V and 1 base for J; bases not matched to a gene: 7.

This clonotype was seen only a few times. This chain connects TRBV27 to TRBJ1-5; unclear D gene. Germline CDR1 reads MNHEY; CDR2 reads SMNVEV (reference sequence). V was clipped by 3 bases and J by 4 bases, with 7 bases between them. CDR3 length: 13 amino acids. The CDR3 DNA reads TGTGCCAGCAGTTTTGGAAAGAATCAGCCCCAGCATTTT. Amino acids: CASSFGKNQPQHF.

The chain employs TRBV12-3 or TRBV12-4 and TRBJ2-1, with D perhaps matching TRBD2 (6 bases). Between the trimmed V and J ends, which lost 3 bases and 2 bases, there was a span of 11 bases. The CDR3 sequence is 15 residues long. CDR3 sequence: CASSFILAPYNEQFF. In DNA form, the CDR3 reads TGTGCCAGCAGTTTCATACTAGCCCCCTACAATGAGCAGTTCTTC.

About this clonotype itself: Germline and junction disagree at one end, which may indicate a read error. The genes are TRBV9 and TRBJ1-1; 8 nucleotides agree with TRBD1. There are 17 residues in the CDR3. CDR1 is SGDLS, CDR2 YYNGEE, per germline. The CDR3 is CASSVEGQGALNTEAFF. DNA of the CDR3: TGTGCCAGCAGCGTAGAAGGGCAGGGGGCTTTGAACACCGAAGCTTTCTTT. The variable domain in full, with the rest retrieved from reference TRBV9 and TRBJ1-1, is DSGVTQTPKHLITATGQRVTLRCSPRSGDLSVYWYQQSLDQGLQFLIQYYNGEERAKGNILERFSAQQFPDLHSELNLSSLELGDSALYFCASSVEGQGALNTEAFFGQGTRLTVV.

This clonotype was observed a handful of times. The chain carries TRBV12-3 or TRBV12-4 and TRBJ1-1; TRBD1 is a possible D gene (6 bases). V was trimmed by 9 bases and J by 8 bases, leaving 13 bases between them. This CDR3 has 11 amino acids. The CDR3, as DNA: TGTGCCAGTAGCCGAGACAGGGAAGCTTTCTTT. Translated, it gives CASSRDREAFF.

The chain couples TRBV7-2 to TRBJ2-7; D gene unclear. V gave up 1 base and J gave up 2 bases, with 6 bases separating them. Germline V gene sequence: CDR1 SGHTA, CDR2 FQGNSA. The CDR3 sequence is 13 residues long. The chain's CDR3 is CASSLVVPYEQYF. CDR3 nucleotide sequence: TGTGCCAGCAGCTTAGTCGTCCCCTACGAGCAGTACTTC.

The chain carries TRBV10-3 and TRBJ2-5; 10 nucleotides match TRBD2. CDR1 ENHRY and CDR2 SYGVKD come from the germline V gene. CDR3 length equals 17 residues. The J segment lost 0 bases and the V segment lost 8 bases, leaving 12 bases of the junction unmatched. For the CDR3, the DNA is TGTGCCATCCCAGACTCTACTAGCGGGATGAACCAAGAGACCCAGTACTTC. It translates to CAIPDSTSGMNQETQYF.

This chain uses TRBV29-1 with TRBJ2-3; D unresolved. The CDR3 consists of 11 residues. Trimming removed 0 bases from V and 8 bases from J, with 6 bases in between. Germline CDR1 SQVTM, CDR2 ANQGSEA. For the CDR3, the DNA is TGCAGCGTTGAAGACCTGCTTACGCAGTATTTT. Protein: CSVEDLLTQYF.

J is TRBJ1-2 and V is TRBV12-3 or TRBV12-4; no reliable D call. The CDR3 length is 14 residues. Deletions cut 3 bases from V and 5 bases from J, with 13 bases between. CDR3 bases: TGTGCCAGCAGTTTGAGCGCAGCGGCATATGGCTACACCTTC. Its protein is CASSLSAAAYGYTF.

This clonotype appeared a few times. V usage is TRBV7-2 and J usage is TRBJ2-3; D gene ambiguous. The CDR3 consists of 12 residues. Germline V lookup: CDR1 SGHTA, CDR2 FQGNSA. The V gene lost 5 bases and the J gene lost 5 bases, with 8 bases spanning the gap. The CDR3 here is CASSIFRDTQYF. The CDR3 region has the DNA TGTGCCAGCAGCATTTTCAGAGATACGCAGTATTTT.

In its sample, this clonotype was seen a few times. This chain connects TRBV20-1 to TRBJ2-5; no definite D call. The germline CDR1 and CDR2 sequences are DFQATT and SNEGSKA (reference sequence). Trimming removed 0 bases at V and 5 bases at J, with 19 bases between. The CDR3 runs to 16 residues. The CDR3 region has the DNA TGCAGTGCTAGAGATCCGTCCGGAGTTACCAGGGAGACCCAGTACTTC. This translates into CSARDPSGVTRETQYF.

V usage is TRBV11-1 and J usage is TRBJ1-2, with 8 bases that match TRBD1. V gave up 3 bases and J gave up 6 bases; unmatched junction bases: 12. There are 16 residues in the CDR3. The germline CDR1 and CDR2 sequences are SGHAT and FQDESV (reference sequence). In nucleotides, the CDR3 is TGTGCCAGCAGCTTCAACTACGGACAGGGCTCTGATGGCTACACCTTC. Translation: CASSFNYGQGSDGYTF.

This clonotype came up many times. V and J are TRBV10-2 and TRBJ2-5; the D gene is possibly TRBD1 (6 bases). This CDR3 spans 13 amino acids. V gave up 2 bases and J gave up 6 bases, with 10 bases separating them. Germline CDR1 is WSHSY and CDR2 is SAAADI. CDR3 in amino acids: CASSETGLKTQYF. The CDR3 bases are TGCGCCAGCAGTGAGACAGGGTTGAAGACCCAGTACTTC.

This clonotype was seen more than once but under ten times. The chain uses TRBV5-6 and TRBJ2-3; D ambiguous. CDR1 is SGHDT, CDR2 YYEEEE, per germline. Trimming stripped 0 bases from V and 0 bases from J, with 11 bases between. CDR3 length: 16 residues. DNA for the CDR3: TGTGCCAGCAGCTTGGGGGCAGGACCTAGCACAGATACGCAGTATTTT. Translation gives CASSLGAGPSTDTQYF. The whole variable domain, remainder taken from reference TRBV5-6 and TRBJ2-3, is DAGVTQSPTHLIKTRGQQVTLRCSPKSGHDTVSWYQQALGQGPQFIFQYYEEEERQRGNFPDRFSGHQFPNYSSELNVNALLLGDSALYLCASSLGAGPSTDTQYFGPGTRLTVL.